This paragraph covers one T cell receptor (beta chain) sequence. Its antigen is currently unknown. This entry comes from a study of cytomegalovirus exposure and HLA in healthy donors. General observations from the study: In a later analysis, a missense DCLRE1C variant was linked to TCR beta V- and J-gene trimming. Reports state that TCR beta sequences accurately predicted most subjects' HLA-A and HLA-B alleles.

PCR involved 60 Vbeta and 13 Jbeta primers. Sequencing used immunoSEQ multiplex PCR; TCRdb keeps in-frame clones, though not all of them. The specimen's table records around 190,000 clones. Looked up from germline, CDR1 is ENHRY and CDR2 is SYGVKD. V gave up 0 bases and J gave up 4 bases, with 9 bases separating them. This CDR3 comprises 14 residues. Material for sequencing was PBMCs. The clonotype comes from a woman aged 25 to 45 in good health and CMV-seropositive. The chain is built from TRBV10-3 and TRBJ1-2; D gene uncertain. CDR3 residues: CAISESAEFYGYTF. The CDR3 DNA reads as TGTGCCATCAGTGAGTCGGCAGAATTCTATGGCTACACCTTC.